These 23 T cell receptor beta chains were sequenced from one sample in a study of T cell responses to AZD1222 COVID-19 vaccine (dated by TCRdb to the early 2020s). The library relied on the immunoSEQ multiplex PCR assay. The table comes from immuneACCESS by way of TCRdb, which keeps in-frame sequences with V and J called. Part of the clones is missing from these tables; in studies checked, under half for an unresolved V gene and the rest for unknown reasons. This sample comprises some 130,000 clones, 75% to 95% of them detected only once. The ten biggest clones cover 6.5% to 8.5% of the sample. This specimen's time point label, per the study, means: baseline before first vaccination. The input for sequencing was peripheral blood, taken on day 0 of AZD1222 vaccination. These receptor sequences come from an adult in good health.

V and J are TRBV3-1 (or the pseudogene TRBV3-2) and TRBJ2-3, with D tentatively TRBD2 (6 bases). Deletions cut 4 bases from V and 4 bases from J, with 21 bases between. The CDR3 covers 17 residues. Germline V gene lookup returns CDR1 LGHDT and CDR2 YNNKEL (reference sequence). The CDR3 loop is CASSLSAGGTAPDTQYF. Here the CDR3 DNA reads TGTGCCAGCAGCCTTTCCGCAGGAGGGACGGCACCAGATACGCAGTATTTT.

V gene TRBV6-2 or TRBV6-3 combines with J gene TRBJ1-6; the D is unclear. CDR1 and CDR2 (germline): MNHEY, SVGEGT. The CDR3 runs 15 residues. V was shortened by 0 bases and J by 5 bases, with 8 bases between the two germline ends. DNA for the CDR3: TGTGCCAGCAGTTACTCGCCAGGAAATAATTCACCCCTCCACTTT. Its translation: CASSYSPGNNSPLHF.

This clone showed up just once. V usage is TRBV15 and J usage is TRBJ2-1; D is unresolved. Germline CDR1 LNHNV, CDR2 YYDKDF (reference sequence). Trimming took off 0 bases at V and 2 bases at J, with 11 bases between the two ends. This CDR3 spans 16 amino acids. CDR3 region: CATSRDFSLTYNEQFF. The CDR3 DNA reads as TGTGCCACCAGCAGAGATTTTTCCCTAACCTACAATGAGCAGTTCTTC.

The rearrangement uses TRBV24-1 and TRBJ1-2; D ambiguous. Germline CDR1 KGHDR, CDR2 SFDVKD. CDR3 size: 11 residues. The germline V and J ends were trimmed by 8 bases and 4 bases, with 7 bases remaining between them. The CDR3 loop reads CATNKLYGYTF. CDR3 bases: TGTGCCACCAACAAGCTCTATGGCTACACCTTC.

The rearrangement links TRBV5-4 to TRBJ2-6, with D possibly TRBD2 on 6 matching bases. The germline V gene encodes CDR1 SGHNT and CDR2 YYREEE (reference sequence). The CDR3 spans 18 residues. V was shortened by 0 bases and J by 0 bases, with 13 bases between the two germline ends. CDR3 sequence (DNA): TGTGCCAGCAGCTTGGGCGGGATTCCTAGCTCTGGGGCCAACGTCCTGACTTTC. The encoded protein is CASSLGGIPSSGANVLTF.

This chain joins TRBV5-6 and TRBJ1-4; TRBD1 matches 8 bases. CDR3 size: 15 residues. Germline loops: CDR1 SGHDT, CDR2 YYEEEE. J lost 5 bases, V lost 4 bases, and 7 bases had no gene match. Here the CDR3 reads CASSGDRRGNEKLFF. The DNA of the CDR3 is TGTGCCAGCAGCGGGGACAGGAGAGGAAATGAAAAACTGTTTTTT.

The J gene is TRBJ1-2, the V gene TRBV28; D is possibly TRBD1 (6 bases). V lost 3 bases to trimming and J lost 5 bases, with 13 bases between them. The germline gives CDR1 MDHEN, CDR2 SYDVKM. The CDR3 consists of 14 residues. The CDR3 nucleotides read TGTGCCAGCAGTTTTATGGGGGCGGAATATGGCTACACCTTC. It yields the protein CASSFMGAEYGYTF.

The chain employs TRBV7-6 and TRBJ2-2; D not resolved. Germline assignment: CDR1 SGHVS and CDR2 FNYEAQ. This CDR3 region has 12 residues. Deletions cut 0 bases from V and 6 bases from J, with 2 bases between. The CDR3 loop reads CASSLAPGELFF. The CDR3 DNA follows: TGTGCCAGCAGCTTAGCGCCCGGGGAGCTGTTTTTT.

The CDR3 DNA is TGTGCCAGCTCACCACTTGGACCTCCCGTGGAAAAACTGTTTTTT. This codes for CASSPLGPPVEKLFF. The chain recombines TRBV18 with TRBJ1-4; D uncertain. V was cut by 1 base and J by 8 bases, with 14 bases left in between. Germline CDR1 KGHSH, CDR2 LQKENI. CDR3 size: 15 residues.

V is TRBV28 and J is TRBJ1-4, with 7 bases aligning to TRBD1. Germline CDR1 is MDHEN and CDR2 is SYDVKM. The junction had 9 bases not matched to a gene; V was cut back by 6 bases and J by 8 bases. The CDR3 sequence is 14 residues long. The CDR3 DNA reads TGTGCCAGCAGCTCCGAGACAGGGAGAGAAAAACTGTTTTTT. It is translated as CASSSETGREKLFF.

In its sample, this clone was seen once. The V gene is TRBV6-5, the J gene TRBJ2-6; D possibly matches TRBD1 or TRBD2 (5 bases each). The CDR3 has 16 residues. Trimming shortened V by 0 bases and J by 3 bases, and 9 bases separated the two germline ends. Germline V gives CDR1 MNHEY, CDR2 SVGAGI. The CDR3 loop is CASSYSRGSGANVLTF. The CDR3 DNA is TGTGCCAGCAGTTACTCGAGGGGAAGTGGGGCCAACGTCCTGACTTTC.

The CDR3 nucleotides are TGTGCCAGCAGCCAAACAGGATCCTACGAGCAGTACTTC. Protein: CASSQTGSYEQYF. V is TRBV12-3 or TRBV12-4 and J is TRBJ2-7; tentatively, D is TRBD1 (5 bases). This CDR3 has 13 residues. With 6 bases removed from V and 1 base from J, the gap between germline ends came to 10 bases.

Only one count was recorded for this clone. The rearrangement links TRBV3-1 (or the pseudogene TRBV3-2) to TRBJ1-4, with 8 positions matching TRBD1. J gave up 3 bases and V 1 base, and 4 bases lay outside the gene matches. This CDR3 has 16 amino acids. Germline V gives CDR1 LGHDT, CDR2 YNNKEL (reference sequence). The CDR3 sequence is CASSQVPTGANEKLFF. DNA of the CDR3: TGTGCCAGCAGCCAAGTCCCGACAGGGGCTAATGAAAAACTGTTTTTT.

This clone was detected once. This chain joins TRBV27 and TRBJ2-7, with 8 positions matching TRBD1. CDR1 is MNHEY and CDR2 is SMNVEV in the germline V gene (reference sequence). The V gene end was trimmed by 6 bases and the J gene end by 2 bases; junction bases not matched to a gene: 6. The CDR3 runs to 14 residues. DNA of the CDR3: TGTGCCAGCAGATTTGGACAGGGAACCTACGAGCAGTACTTC. It codes for CASRFGQGTYEQYF.

This clone showed up just once. V is TRBV6-6 and J is TRBJ2-1; 7 nucleotides match TRBD1. The J segment lost 10 bases and the V segment lost 8 bases, leaving 2 bases of the junction unmatched. The CDR3 has 10 residues. Germline lookup yields CDR1 MNHNY and CDR2 SVGAGI (reference sequence). CDR3 residues: CASGDSEQFF. CDR3 sequence (DNA): TGTGCCAGCGGGGACAGCGAGCAGTTCTTC.

This chain joins TRBV6-5 and TRBJ2-7; 8 bases agree with TRBD1. This CDR3 comprises 15 residues. With 0 bases clipped from V and 3 bases from J, the junction kept 4 bases outside the gene matches. Looked up from germline, CDR1 is MNHEY and CDR2 is SVGAGI. CDR3: CASSYSGQGHYEQYF. CDR3 bases: TGTGCCAGCAGTTACTCAGGACAGGGACACTACGAGCAGTACTTC.

The chain carries TRBV4-3 and TRBJ1-2; D is undetermined. CDR3 length: 15 residues. Germline V gene data show CDR1 as LGHNA and CDR2 as YSLEER. V shed 0 bases and J shed 0 bases, with 8 bases lying between them. The CDR3 nucleotides are TGCGCCAGCAGCCAAGAACGGCCCGCTAACTATGGCTACACCTTC. Its protein product is CASSQERPANYGYTF.

The chain employs TRBV4-3 and TRBJ1-5, with TRBD1 matching over 8 bases. V trimming: 4 bases; J trimming: 1 base; junction bases outside the gene matches: 3. The CDR3 is 15 residues long. Germline CDR1 is LGHNA and CDR2 is YSLEER. CDR3 DNA: TGCGCCAGCAGCCCAGGACAGGGAAGCAATCAGCCCCAGCATTTT. Encoded protein: CASSPGQGSNQPQHF.

The chain joins TRBV28 to TRBJ1-2, with D tentatively TRBD1 (5 bases). The germline V and J ends were trimmed by 4 bases and 5 bases, with 17 bases remaining between them. The CDR3 has 15 residues. CDR1 and CDR2 from the germline V gene are MDHEN and SYDVKM. CDR3 sequence (DNA): TGTGCCAGCAGTTACCAGGGTGCGGGGTTGTATGGCTACACCTTC. This codes for CASSYQGAGLYGYTF.

This clone was seen once. The chain joins TRBV20-1 to TRBJ1-1; D remains unclear. CDR1 is DFQATT and CDR2 is SNEGSKA in the germline V gene (reference sequence). The CDR3 is 10 residues long. The ends were cut back, 3 bases at V and 9 bases at J, with 8 bases in the middle. As DNA, the CDR3 is TGCAGTGCTAGTCAAGAAAAAGCTTTCTTT. Translating it yields CSASQEKAFF.

As to this clone: At the DNA level, this CDR3 is encoded by other sequences in the same sample as well. This sequence joins TRBV7-9 and TRBJ1-3; D gene ambiguous. With 5 bases removed from V and 0 bases from J, the gap between germline ends came to 8 bases. Germline-derived CDR1 and CDR2 are SEHNR and FQNEAQ (reference sequence). The CDR3 totals 14 residues. The CDR3 sequence: CASSLAGSGNTIYF. The CDR3 DNA reads TGTGCCAGCAGCCTGGCTGGCTCTGGAAACACCATATATTTT.

V usage is TRBV6-2 or TRBV6-3 and J usage is TRBJ1-5, with a tentative D call TRBD1 (5 bases). Per the germline V gene, CDR1 is MNHEY and CDR2 is SVGEGT. The CDR3 covers 15 residues. Trimming shortened V by 5 bases and J by 9 bases, and 20 bases separated the two germline ends. Written as DNA, the CDR3 is TGTGCCAGCAGTCCCGGGGGAGGGGCCTTGGGGCCCCAGCATTTT. Its translation: CASSPGGGALGPQHF.

The rearrangement uses TRBV28 and TRBJ1-2, with D possibly matching TRBD1 (6 bases). CDR3 length: 11 residues. CDR1 and CDR2 from the germline V gene are MDHEN and SYDVKM. V lost 8 bases to trimming and J lost 5 bases, with 9 bases between them. The CDR3 loop reads CASLQGYGYTF. The CDR3 nucleotides are TGTGCCAGCCTCCAGGGGTATGGCTACACCTTC.